This TCR beta chain was captured by sequencing in a study of shared clonotypes between healthy human individuals. Study details: The plates for each donor numbered three CD4 naive, three CD4 memory, two CD8 naive and one CD8 memory.

Trimming cost V 4 bases and J 1 base, with 7 bases left between them. The germline gives CDR1 MRHNA, CDR2 SNTAGT. The CDR3 runs 13 residues. Each sorted subset replicate got 200 ng genomic DNA, roughly 30,000 genomes. Some clones are missing from TCRdb's copy, which holds only in-frame ones; the method was immunoSEQ multiplex PCR. The repertoire has 2 million to 3 million clones, more than 90% of them found once; the top ten carry roughly 0.14%. Study results and limitations: Generation of non-shared clonotypes was less probable than generation of clonotypes shared by all four donors. The genetic and exposure-history diversity represented was limited by few donors.

Details on this clone: Its antigen is currently unknown.

The origin of this receptor is a man aged 18 to 30 in good health. Sequenced input: naive CD4+ T cells sorted from blood. As for subset: CD45RA+ positively selected. The chain links TRBV6-4 to TRBJ1-1; tentatively, D is TRBD1 (6 bases). CDR3: CASSGQANTEAFF. In DNA, the CDR3 is TGTGCCAGCAGTGGACAGGCGAACACTGAAGCTTTCTTT.